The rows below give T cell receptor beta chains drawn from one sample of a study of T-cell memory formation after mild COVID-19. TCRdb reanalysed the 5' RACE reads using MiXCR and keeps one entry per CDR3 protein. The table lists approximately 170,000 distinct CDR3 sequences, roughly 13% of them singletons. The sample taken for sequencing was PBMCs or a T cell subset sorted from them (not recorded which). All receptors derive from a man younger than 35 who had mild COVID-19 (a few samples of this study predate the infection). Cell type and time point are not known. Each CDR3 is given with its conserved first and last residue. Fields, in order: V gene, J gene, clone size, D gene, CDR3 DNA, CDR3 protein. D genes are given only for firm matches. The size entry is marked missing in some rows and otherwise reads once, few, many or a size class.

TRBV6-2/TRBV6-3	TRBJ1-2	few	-	TGTGCCAGCAGTCCTAGAGGTGGATCCCTCTATGGCTACACCTTC	CASSPRGGSLYGYTF
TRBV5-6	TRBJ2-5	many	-	TGTGCCAGCAGCAACGAGAACAGGGCGTACCAAGAGACCCAGTACTTC	CASSNENRAYQETQYF
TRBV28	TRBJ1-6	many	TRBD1	TGTGCCACCGGGACAGGGAGTTCACCCCTCCACTTT	CATGTGSSPLHF
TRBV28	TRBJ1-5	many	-	TGTGCCAGCAGTTCACCGGCAGTACGAGAGCCCCAGCATTTT	CASSSPAVREPQHF
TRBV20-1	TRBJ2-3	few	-	TGCAGTGCTAGAGCCCCTCGGTTGACAGATACGCAGTATTTT	CSARAPRLTDTQYF
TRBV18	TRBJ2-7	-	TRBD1	TGTGCCAGCTCAACAAGGACAGGGGGCGACGAGCAGTACTTC	CASSTRTGGDEQYF
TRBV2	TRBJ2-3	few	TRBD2	TGTGCCAGCGCCGAAACTAGCGGGGGCACAGATACGCAGTATTTT	CASAETSGGTDTQYF
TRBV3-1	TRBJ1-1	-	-	TGTGCCAGCAGCCAGATGACGGGAACTGAAGCTTTCTTT	CASSQMTGTEAFF
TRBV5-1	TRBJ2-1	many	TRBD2	TGCGCCAGCAGCATCCTGACTAGCGGGGCTTACAATGAGCAGTTCTTC	CASSILTSGAYNEQFF
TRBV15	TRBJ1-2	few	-	TGTGCCACCAGCAGAGATGTTCCAGGGTCCCCCGGGAGGTATGGCTACACCTTC	CATSRDVPGSPGRYGYTF
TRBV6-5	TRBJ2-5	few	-	TGTGCCAGCAGTCGGACTGTCGATGGAGAGACCCAGTACTTC	CASSRTVDGETQYF
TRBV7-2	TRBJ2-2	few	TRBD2	TGTGCCAGCAGCTCCACTAGCGGGGGGGCCCACACCGGGGAGCTGTTTTTT	CASSSTSGGAHTGELFF
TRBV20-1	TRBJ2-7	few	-	TGCAGTGCTAGACGGGTTGGTCCCGAGCAGTACTTC	CSARRVGPEQYF
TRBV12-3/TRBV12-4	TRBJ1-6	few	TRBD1	TGTGCCAGCAGACGACAGGGAAGGGATTCACCCCTCCACTTT	CASRRQGRDSPLHF
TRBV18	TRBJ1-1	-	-	TGTGCCAGGCCGCCACCGAACACTGAAGCTTTCTTT	CARPPPNTEAFF
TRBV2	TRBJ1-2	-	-	TGTGCCAGCAGTTCGGACATTAACTATGGCTACACCTTC	CASSSDINYGYTF
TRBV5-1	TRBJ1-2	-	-	TGCGCCAGCAGCTTCGGGGGAGAGTATGGCTACACCTTC	CASSFGGEYGYTF
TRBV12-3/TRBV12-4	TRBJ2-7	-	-	TGTGCCAGCAGTCCACCGTTTCCAGGGATAACCTACGAGCAGTACTTC	CASSPPFPGITYEQYF